This TCR beta chain was profiled in a study of blood T cells in healthy people across ages. Germline CDR1 and CDR2: DFQATT and SNEGSKA (reference sequence). The CDR3 has 17 residues. With V trimmed by 0 bases and J by 5 bases, 10 bases remained unmatched. This clonotype was found a few times. Next came a second PCR, run for about 7 to 11 cycles, which used a sample-barcoded 5' primer along with a J-beta primer mix. Each sample yielded at least 2.5 million CDR3-containing paired-end reads. TCRdb independently ran MiXCR on the 5' RACE reads; one entry per CDR3 protein. The sample yields roughly 1,500,000 distinct CDR3 sequences, about 32% seen once.

The sequence came from a woman aged 30 to 39 in good health. The chain couples TRBV20-1 to TRBJ1-2, with TRBD1 matching over 12 bases. What was sequenced was blood. The CDR3 spells CSARDGLGQGAGYGYTF. In DNA form, the CDR3 reads TGCAGTGCTAGAGATGGTCTGGGACAGGGGGCCGGGTATGGCTACACCTTC.